These 21 T cell receptor beta chains originate from one sample sequenced in a study of CD8 T cells in ankylosing spondylitis. TCRdb used MiXCR to reprocess the 5' RACE reads, holding one entry per CDR3 protein. The sample holds 450,000 or so distinct CDR3 sequences, around 26% seen once. Study-level results: A motif of roughly eight highly homologous TCR beta variants was seen as apparently characteristic of ankylosing spondylitis blood.

The antigens these receptors bind are not known. The sample comprised blood, either unsorted or a sorted T cell fraction (not recorded which). These receptor sequences come from a male donor with ankylosing spondylitis.

V is TRBV20-1 and J is TRBJ2-3; D gene unclear. The V gene lost 3 bases and the J gene lost 0 bases, with 19 bases spanning the gap. This CDR3 spans 17 amino acids. CDR1 and CDR2 (germline): DFQATT, SNEGSKA (reference sequence). For the CDR3, the DNA is TGCAGTGCTAGTCCTGGAATATCAGGTGCTAGCACAGATACGCAGTATTTT. Protein: CSASPGISGASTDTQYF.

V is TRBV27 and J is TRBJ1-1; a possible D gene is TRBD1 (6 bases). The V and J ends lost 6 bases and 0 bases respectively, with 14 bases between them. CDR1 and CDR2 (germline): MNHEY, SMNVEV (reference sequence). This CDR3 contains 15 residues. This CDR3 reads CASRTGWAMNTEAFF. CDR3 in DNA: TGTGCCAGCAGAACAGGGTGGGCGATGAACACTGAAGCTTTCTTT.

There are a few counts of this clonotype. This chain connects TRBV20-1 to TRBJ2-1, with 9 bases that match TRBD1. The CDR3 totals 15 residues. The germline gives CDR1 DFQATT, CDR2 SNEGSKA (reference sequence). The trim removed 5 bases at V and 7 bases at J, leaving 12 bases unmatched. The CDR3 DNA sequence: TGCAGTGCTCGGGTCTGGGACAGGGTCGCAAATGAGCAGTTCTTC. Translation gives CSARVWDRVANEQFF.

The chain is built from TRBV2 and TRBJ2-4, with 8 bases identical to TRBD1. Germline V gene lookup returns CDR1 SNHLY and CDR2 FYNNEI. The CDR3 covers 15 residues. With V trimmed by 7 bases and J by 5 bases, 10 bases remained unmatched. CDR3 sequence reads: CASTSSGGNENIQYF. The CDR3 DNA is TGTGCCAGCACCTCGTCAGGGGGCAACGAAAACATTCAGTACTTC.

V and J are TRBV20-1 and TRBJ2-3; tentatively, D is TRBD1 or TRBD2 (5 bases each). Germline-derived CDR1 and CDR2 are DFQATT and SNEGSKA (reference sequence). The CDR3 runs to 13 residues. V lost 5 bases to trimming and J lost 5 bases, with 14 bases between them. CDR3 sequence reads: CSALGPTGDTQYF. As DNA, the CDR3 is TGCAGTGCTTTGGGACCTACCGGAGATACGCAGTATTTT.

This clonotype was seen repeatedly, ten times or more. The chain joins TRBV5-1 to TRBJ1-1; D is perhaps TRBD1 (6 bases). Between the trimmed V and J ends, which lost 3 bases and 3 bases, there was a span of 12 bases. The CDR3 sequence is 14 residues long. Germline CDR1 is SGHRS and CDR2 is YFSETQ. The CDR3 protein is CASSSGPGDTEAFF. CDR3 DNA: TGCGCCAGCAGCTCCGGTCCAGGGGACACTGAAGCTTTCTTT.

This clonotype has more than one count but fewer than ten. J is TRBJ2-3 and V is TRBV20-1; D possibly corresponds to TRBD1 (5 bases). The germline V and J ends were trimmed by 5 bases and 5 bases, with 14 bases remaining between them. CDR3 length equals 13 residues. CDR1 and CDR2 (germline): DFQATT, SNEGSKA (reference sequence). DNA for the CDR3: TGCAGTGCTGGACAAGGGGCCGAAGATACGCAGTATTTT. It is translated as CSAGQGAEDTQYF.

J is TRBJ2-7 and V is TRBV12-3 or TRBV12-4; D ambiguous. The CDR3 runs 16 residues. The germline V and J ends were trimmed by 1 base and 0 bases, with 13 bases remaining between them. CDR3 sequence reads: CASSLGVRLSSYEQYF. CDR3 bases: TGTGCCAGCAGTTTAGGAGTTCGGTTAAGCTCCTACGAGCAGTACTTC.

This clonotype was found a few times. The chain combines TRBV20-1 with TRBJ2-1; D is possibly TRBD2 (5 bases). The CDR3 is 13 residues long. Germline lookup yields CDR1 DFQATT and CDR2 SNEGSKA (reference sequence). The V end lost 5 bases, the J end lost 4 bases, and 12 bases lay between the germline ends. The CDR3 sequence is CSAWRPLYNEQFF. CDR3 bases: TGCAGTGCTTGGAGGCCTCTTTACAATGAGCAGTTCTTC.

The chain couples TRBV5-1 to TRBJ1-2; unclear D gene. The CDR3 spans 15 residues. V gave up 0 bases and J gave up 1 base, with 10 bases separating them. Germline lookup yields CDR1 SGHRS and CDR2 YFSETQ. This CDR3 reads CASSLGRDYNYGYTF. The CDR3 coding sequence is TGCGCCAGCAGCTTGGGCCGAGATTATAACTATGGCTACACCTTC.

The CDR3 region is CASSLMDREYPLHF. The CDR3 DNA sequence: TGCGCCAGCAGCTTGATGGACAGGGAATACCCCCTCCACTTT. The rearrangement joins TRBV5-1 to TRBJ1-6; 8 nucleotides match TRBD1. The V segment lost 1 base and the J segment 13 bases; nucleotides outside the gene matches: 7. The CDR3 runs to 14 residues. Germline V gene sequence: CDR1 SGHRS, CDR2 YFSETQ.

This sequence joins TRBV7-6 and TRBJ2-7, with TRBD2 as a possible D gene (6 bases). Germline values: CDR1 SGHVS, CDR2 FNYEAQ. V lost 5 bases and J lost 5, with 13 bases in between. The CDR3 sequence is 13 residues long. CDR3 DNA sequence: TGTGCCAGCAGCCCTCCGGGGACTGACGAGCAGTACTTC. Residues: CASSPPGTDEQYF.

This clonotype has more than one count but fewer than ten. The rearrangement links TRBV12-3 or TRBV12-4 to TRBJ1-5; D gene ambiguous. The CDR3 is 13 amino acids. With 4 bases removed from V and 3 bases from J, the gap between germline ends came to 7 bases. CDR3 region: CASSWWDNQPQHF. The CDR3 region has the DNA TGTGCCAGCAGTTGGTGGGACAATCAGCCCCAGCATTTT.

The table lists this clonotype with a few counts. V gene TRBV5-1 combines with J gene TRBJ1-2, with D possibly TRBD1 on 5 matching bases. The germline V gene encodes CDR1 SGHRS and CDR2 YFSETQ. Trimming pared 4 bases from V and 2 bases from J, leaving 12 bases between. The CDR3 is made up of 14 amino acids. The CDR3 protein is CASSTRDYNYGYTF. The CDR3 region has the DNA TGCGCCAGCAGCACCCGGGACTACAACTATGGCTACACCTTC.

J is TRBJ1-1 and V is TRBV3-1; D is unclear. Between the trimmed V and J ends, which lost 3 bases and 4 bases, there was a span of 12 bases. CDR1 is LGHDT, CDR2 YNNKEL, per germline (reference sequence). CDR3 length: 14 amino acids. The CDR3 DNA is TGTGCCAGCAGCCACGGTCAGATGGGCACTGAAGCTTTCTTT. Translated, it gives CASSHGQMGTEAFF.

In this sample, this clonotype turned up a few times. The chain combines TRBV7-9 with TRBJ2-7; 7 bases match TRBD1. There are 13 residues in the CDR3. Germline loops: CDR1 SEHNR, CDR2 FQNEAQ (reference sequence). With V trimmed by 2 bases and J by 5 bases, 3 bases remained unmatched. CDR3 nucleotides: TGTGCCAGCAGCTTAAAACAGGGGCACGAGCAGTACTTC. Its protein is CASSLKQGHEQYF.

This clonotype was seen only a few times. The V call is TRBV5-1, the J call TRBJ2-1; TRBD2 agrees at 15 bases. Germline trimming cut 2 bases from V and 9 bases from J; bases unmatched to any gene: 6. CDR1 is SGHRS, CDR2 YFSETQ, per germline. The CDR3 contains 16 residues. The CDR3 DNA follows: TGCGCCAGCAGCTTCGGGGGGACTAGCGGGAGGATTGAGCAGTTCTTC. As protein: CASSFGGTSGRIEQFF. Drawing the rest from reference TRBV5-1 and TRBJ2-1, the complete variable domain is KAGVTQTPRYLIKTRGQQVTLSCSPISGHRSVSWYQQTPGQGLQFLFEYFSETQRNKGNFPGRFSGRQFSNSRSEMNVSTLELGDSALYLCASSFGGTSGRIEQFFGPGTRLTVL.

The chain links TRBV7-2 to TRBJ2-3, with 7 bases matching TRBD2. The junction had 12 bases not matched to a gene; V was cut back by 0 bases and J by 6 bases. Germline lookup yields CDR1 SGHTA and CDR2 FQGNSA. There are 17 residues in the CDR3. The CDR3 nucleotides are TGTGCCAGCAGCTTAGCGGGGCTGCTAGCGGCTGGGGATACGCAGTATTTT. This translates into CASSLAGLLAAGDTQYF.

V usage is TRBV20-1 and J usage is TRBJ2-1; D is unclear. Trimming pared 1 base from V and 8 bases from J, leaving 9 bases between. Germline V gene sequence: CDR1 DFQATT, CDR2 SNEGSKA (reference sequence). The length of the CDR3 is 12 residues. In DNA form, the CDR3 reads TGCAGTGCTAGAGCACTTCGCGATGAGCAGTTCTTC. The encoded protein is CSARALRDEQFF.

A remark on this clonotype: Sequence at one end of the junction differs from germline and may be a read error. The V gene is TRBV27, the J gene TRBJ2-3; no reliable D call. This CDR3 has 15 residues. Germline V gene sequence: CDR1 MNHEY, CDR2 SMNVEV (reference sequence). CDR3 in amino acids: CASSLGETRSNTQYF. CDR3 DNA: TGTGCAAGCAGTTTAGGCGAGACCCGGTCAAATACGCAGTATTTT.

The chain employs TRBV12-3 or TRBV12-4 and TRBJ1-1, with D possibly being TRBD1 (5 bases). The CDR3 loop spans 14 amino acids. V dropped 2 bases and J dropped 2 bases, with 9 bases sitting between them. CDR3 sequence (DNA): TGTGCCAGCAGTTTAAGGACATCAAACACTGAAGCTTTCTTT. It encodes CASSLRTSNTEAFF.